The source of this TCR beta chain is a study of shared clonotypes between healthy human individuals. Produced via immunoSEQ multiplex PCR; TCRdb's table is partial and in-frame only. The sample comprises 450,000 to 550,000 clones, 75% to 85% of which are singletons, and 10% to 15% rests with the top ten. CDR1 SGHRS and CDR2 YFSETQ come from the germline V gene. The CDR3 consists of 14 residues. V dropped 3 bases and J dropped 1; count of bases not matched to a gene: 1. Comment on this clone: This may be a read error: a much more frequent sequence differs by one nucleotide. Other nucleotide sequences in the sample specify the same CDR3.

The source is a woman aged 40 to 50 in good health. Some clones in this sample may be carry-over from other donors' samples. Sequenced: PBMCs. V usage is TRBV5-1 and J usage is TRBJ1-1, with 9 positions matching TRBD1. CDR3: CASSSGQGNTEAFF. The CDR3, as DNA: TGCGCCAGCAGCTCGGGACAGGGGAACACTGAAGCTTTCTTT.